The 18 T cell receptor beta chains reported below all come from one sample, sequenced in a study of shared clonotypes between healthy human individuals. Terminally differentiated effector memory CD45RA+ cells were excluded from the naive CD8 cells, which were CD45RO-negative and positively selected for CCR7. Repertoires were generated with immunoSEQ multiplex PCR, while TCRdb's copy carries only in-frame clones and drops some. The sample lists 1.5 million to 2.5 million clones; less than 95% were seen once. Sequenced: naive CD8+ T cells sorted from blood. These receptors came from a man aged 18 to 35 in good health.

V gene TRBV28 combines with J gene TRBJ1-1, with unresolved D. Germline V gene data show CDR1 as MDHEN and CDR2 as SYDVKM. Trimming left V 2 bases short and J 0 bases short, with 10 bases between. This CDR3 contains 15 residues. The DNA of the CDR3 is TGTGCCAGCAGTTTAACCCCCCTTCTGAACACTGAAGCTTTCTTT. This gives the protein CASSLTPLLNTEAFF.

This sequence joins TRBV5-1 and TRBJ2-3; D is perhaps TRBD1 or TRBD2 (5 bases each). Germline lookup yields CDR1 SGHRS and CDR2 YFSETQ. Trimming stripped 4 bases from V and 0 bases from J, with 15 bases between. CDR3 length equals 16 residues. CDR3 in amino acids: CASSTGLPYSTDTQYF. The CDR3, as DNA: TGCGCCAGCAGCACGGGGCTACCTTATAGCACAGATACGCAGTATTTT.

Comment on this clone: Other DNA sequences in the same sample also yield this CDR3. DNA of the CDR3: TGTGCCAGTTCGGGTCTCGGCAATGAGCAGTTCTTC. This gives the protein CASSGLGNEQFF. The rearrangement uses TRBV9 and TRBJ2-1; D remains unclear. V lost 8 bases and J 6 bases, leaving 12 bases between the germline ends. The CDR3 is made up of 12 amino acids. The germline CDR1 and CDR2 sequences are SGDLS and YYNGEE.

This sequence joins TRBV4-1 and TRBJ1-2, with TRBD1 matching 9 bases. V gave up 0 bases and J gave up 8 bases; unmatched junction bases: 10. Germline CDR1 MGHRA, CDR2 YSYEKL. This CDR3 is built from 16 residues. CDR3 protein: CASSQEIGTGRLGYTF. The CDR3 DNA reads TGCGCCAGCAGCCAAGAGATCGGGACAGGGCGTCTCGGCTACACCTTC.

The chain combines TRBV13 with TRBJ2-5; D might be TRBD1 or TRBD2, each matching 5 bases. V gave up 11 bases and J gave up 7 bases, with 17 bases separating them. CDR3 size: 12 residues. The germline V gene encodes CDR1 PRHDT and CDR2 FYEKMQ (reference sequence). The CDR3 nucleotides are TGTGCCTCTTCCCGGGGCCTGGGGACCCAGTACTTC. Its protein is CASSRGLGTQYF.

The rearrangement joins TRBV5-1 to TRBJ1-1; no reliable D call. The CDR3 sequence is 14 residues long. Trimming took off 4 bases at V and 3 bases at J, with 13 bases between the two ends. CDR1 is SGHRS and CDR2 is YFSETQ in the germline V gene. The DNA of the CDR3 is TGCGCCAGCAGCCCTGGCGTTGGTTACACTGAAGCTTTCTTT. This codes for CASSPGVGYTEAFF.

The genes are TRBV12-5 and TRBJ1-1; 11 bases are a match to TRBD1. The germline V gene encodes CDR1 LGHNT and CDR2 FRNRAP. V lost 3 bases and J lost 0; bases outside the gene matches: 3. The CDR3 extends over 16 amino acids. The chain's CDR3 is CASGFWTGGMNTEAFF. The CDR3 nucleotides read TGTGCTAGTGGTTTTTGGACAGGGGGCATGAACACTGAAGCTTTCTTT.

The chain couples TRBV2 to TRBJ1-3; D unresolved. The CDR3 covers 14 residues. CDR1 SNHLY and CDR2 FYNNEI come from the germline V gene. The germline V and J ends were trimmed by 4 bases and 0 bases, with 7 bases remaining between them. Written as DNA, the CDR3 is TGTGCCAGCAGTGGGACGGTCTCTGGAAACACCATATATTTT. As protein: CASSGTVSGNTIYF.

The chain employs TRBV4-3 and TRBJ2-4, with TRBD1 identical over 9 bases. The V gene end was trimmed by 4 bases and the J gene end by 0 bases; junction bases not matched to a gene: 7. Germline CDR1 and CDR2: LGHNA and YSLEER. The CDR3 contains 17 residues. CDR3 DNA sequence: TGCGCCAGCAGCCGGGACACAGGGGGCCTAGCCAAAAACATTCAGTACTTC. The encoded protein is CASSRDTGGLAKNIQYF.

V gene TRBV27 combines with J gene TRBJ2-2, with D maybe TRBD2 (6 bases). CDR3 length: 14 residues. Germline V gene sequence: CDR1 MNHEY, CDR2 SMNVEV (reference sequence). Trimming removed 3 bases at V and 4 bases at J, with 9 bases between. The CDR3 here is CASSFLGLTGELFF. The DNA for the CDR3 is TGTGCCAGCAGTTTCCTGGGACTCACCGGGGAGCTGTTTTTT.

The chain is built from TRBV5-1 and TRBJ2-5; D is unclear. Deletions cut 3 bases from V and 2 bases from J, with 11 bases between. Germline assignment: CDR1 SGHRS and CDR2 YFSETQ. The CDR3 runs to 14 residues. CDR3 region: CASSSGVGQETQYF. In nucleotides, the CDR3 is TGCGCCAGCAGCTCCGGAGTGGGGCAAGAGACCCAGTACTTC.

The chain uses TRBV29-1 and TRBJ1-2; 8 bases fit TRBD1. In germline, CDR1 is SQVTM, CDR2 ANQGSEA. V dropped 6 bases and J dropped 0; count of bases not matched to a gene: 9. There are 15 residues in the CDR3. The CDR3 region has the DNA TGCAGCGTGAGGGGACAGGACTTTGCTAACTATGGCTACACCTTC. Translation gives CSVRGQDFANYGYTF.

The chain couples TRBV7-9 to TRBJ1-1, with D tentatively TRBD1 (6 bases). The length of the CDR3 is 15 residues. In germline, CDR1 is SEHNR, CDR2 FQNEAQ (reference sequence). The ends were cut back, 5 bases at V and 0 bases at J, with 13 bases in the middle. The CDR3 protein is CASSTYRDMNTEAFF. The CDR3 nucleotides read TGTGCCAGCAGCACCTACAGGGACATGAACACTGAAGCTTTCTTT.

The rearrangement links TRBV6-1 to TRBJ2-7, with TRBD2 matching over 9 bases. This CDR3 has 17 residues. The germline V gene encodes CDR1 MNHNS and CDR2 SASEGT. V trimming: 2 bases; J trimming: 4 bases; junction bases outside the gene matches: 12. The CDR3 DNA reads TGTGCCAGCAGTGAAAAACAGACCGGGACTAGCTGGTACGAGCAGTACTTC. This codes for CASSEKQTGTSWYEQYF.

The CDR3: CASSPHGNGDTQYF. As DNA, the CDR3 is TGTGCCAGCAGCCCCCACGGGAACGGAGATACGCAGTATTTT. V and J are TRBV9 and TRBJ2-3, with D maybe TRBD2 (5 bases). This CDR3 region has 14 residues. From germline, CDR1 is SGDLS and CDR2 YYNGEE. The V and J ends lost 4 bases and 5 bases respectively, with 14 bases between them.

The chain joins TRBV7-9 to TRBJ2-5, with D perhaps assigned TRBD1 or TRBD2 (6 bases each). The CDR3 spans 13 residues. V lost 5 bases to trimming and J lost 4 bases, with 11 bases between them. CDR1 SEHNR and CDR2 FQNEAQ come from the germline V gene (reference sequence). For the CDR3, the DNA is TGTGCCAGCAGCCGAGAGGGGGGAGAGACCCAGTACTTC. Its protein product is CASSREGGETQYF. Using reference TRBV7-9 and TRBJ2-5 for the parts outside the CDR3, the full variable domain is DTGVSQNPRHKITKRGQNVTFRCDPISEHNRLYWYRQTLGQGPEFLTYFQNEAQLEKSRLLSDRFSAERPKGSFSTLEIQRTEQGDSAMYLCASSREGGETQYFGPGTRLLVL.

J is TRBJ2-7 and V is TRBV6-5, with D tentatively TRBD1 (5 bases). The CDR3 covers 15 residues. Germline assignment: CDR1 MNHEY and CDR2 SVGAGI. V was trimmed by 2 bases and J by 4 bases, leaving 15 bases between them. This CDR3 is CASSYHQGVTYEQYF. CDR3 in DNA: TGTGCCAGCAGTTACCACCAGGGTGTGACTTACGAGCAGTACTTC.

The V gene is TRBV30, the J gene TRBJ1-6, with D unclear. Trimming took off 2 bases at V and 7 bases at J, with 9 bases between the two ends. Germline V CDR1 and CDR2: GTSNPN, SVGIG (reference sequence). The CDR3 has 13 amino acids. Written as DNA, the CDR3 is TGTGCCTGGAGTTCAGGAGACAATTCACCCCTCCACTTT. Amino acid sequence: CAWSSGDNSPLHF.